This T cell receptor (beta chain) was documented in a study of shared clonotypes between healthy human individuals. Donation came from healthy HIV-negative adults that had no recent acute infections or vaccinations. Authors' analysis steps: Filtering differed because ImmunoSEQ produced junction-only sequences that carried no quality scores. Libraries were prepared by immunoSEQ multiplex PCR; TCRdb keeps only in-frame clonotypes and omits some of them. V, J and clone size were drawn from that table, and D and trimming were deduced from the DNA. The sample has about 96,000 clones; 40% to 55% are singletons. Sequencing was done on a sample of PBMCs. The receptor comes from a woman in her 40s in good health. Some clones in this sample may be carry-over from other donors' samples.

The DNA of the CDR3 is TGTGCCAGCAGCTTAGTCTCGGACAGGGAGCGGGGCAAGGGTGAAGCTTTCTTT. This sequence encodes CASSLVSDRERGKGEAFF. This chain connects TRBV7-2 to TRBJ1-1, with 8 positions matching TRBD1. This CDR3 has 18 residues. Per germline, CDR1 SGHTA and CDR2 FQGNSA. Losses at the gene ends were 1 base for V and 7 bases for J; bases not matched to a gene: 17.